The entry below gives a single T cell receptor beta chain sequence along with its context. The antigen remains unidentified. Semi-nested PCR with Nested Universal Primer A followed constant-region reverse priming of full-length variable regions. TCRdb re-analysed the 5' RACE reads in MiXCR, keeping a single row per CDR3 protein. The repertoire holds around 34,000 distinct CDR3 sequences, with 20% to 30% as singletons. Cells sorted as Tregs were CD4+, CD25+ and CD127-/low. Broader study findings: The larger cohort examined one V-J beta rearrangement, not whole repertoires. Tumor memory CD4+ T cell TCR gene usage clustered with blood and lymph node memory CD4+ cells and lymph node naive CD4+ cells.

V gave up 3 bases and J gave up 9 bases, with 10 bases separating them. The CDR3 contains 12 residues. The specimen was tumor-infiltrating Tregs sorted from the breast tumor. This chain links TRBV12-3 or TRBV12-4 with TRBJ2-3; the D is unclear. The receptor was derived from a female donor with breast cancer. CDR3 sequence: CASSFGLETQYF. In DNA, the CDR3 is TGTGCCAGCAGTTTTGGCCTAGAGACGCAGTATTTT.